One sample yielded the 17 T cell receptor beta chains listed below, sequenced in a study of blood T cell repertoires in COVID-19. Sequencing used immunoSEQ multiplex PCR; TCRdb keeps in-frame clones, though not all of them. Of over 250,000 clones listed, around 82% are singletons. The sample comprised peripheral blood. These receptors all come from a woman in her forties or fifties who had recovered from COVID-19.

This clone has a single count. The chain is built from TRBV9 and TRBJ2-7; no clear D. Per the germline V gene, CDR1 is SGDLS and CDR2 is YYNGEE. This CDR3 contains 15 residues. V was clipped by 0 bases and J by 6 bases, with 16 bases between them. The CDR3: CASSVGSPGEGEQYF. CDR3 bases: TGTGCCAGCAGCGTAGGCTCTCCCGGAGAAGGCGAGCAGTACTTC.

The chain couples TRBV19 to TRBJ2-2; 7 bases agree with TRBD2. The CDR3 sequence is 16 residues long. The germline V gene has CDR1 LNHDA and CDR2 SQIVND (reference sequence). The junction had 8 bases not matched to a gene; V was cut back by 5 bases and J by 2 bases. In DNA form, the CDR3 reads TGTGCCAGTAGTGTTCAGCGGGGCGCTAACACCGGGGAGCTGTTTTTT. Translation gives CASSVQRGANTGELFF.

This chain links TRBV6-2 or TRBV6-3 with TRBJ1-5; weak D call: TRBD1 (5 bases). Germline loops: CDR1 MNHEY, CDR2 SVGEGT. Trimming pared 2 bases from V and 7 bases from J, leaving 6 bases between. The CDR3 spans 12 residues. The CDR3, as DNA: TGTGCCAGCAGTTACCAGGGACAGCCCCAGCATTTT. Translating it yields CASSYQGQPQHF.

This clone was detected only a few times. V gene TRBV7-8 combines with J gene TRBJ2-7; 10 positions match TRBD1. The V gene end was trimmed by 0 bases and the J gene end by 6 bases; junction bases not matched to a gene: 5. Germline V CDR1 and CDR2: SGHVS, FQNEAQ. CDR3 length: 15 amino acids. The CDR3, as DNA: TGTGCCAGCAGCTTAGCGGGACAGGGGATCGGCGAGCAGTACTTC. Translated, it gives CASSLAGQGIGEQYF.

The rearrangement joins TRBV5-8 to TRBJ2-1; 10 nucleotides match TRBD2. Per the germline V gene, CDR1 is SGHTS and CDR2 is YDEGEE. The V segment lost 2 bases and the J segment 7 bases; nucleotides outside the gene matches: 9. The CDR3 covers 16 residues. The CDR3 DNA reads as TGTGCCAGCAGCTTTAGCGGGGGGCCCCCGGGGAATGAGCAGTTCTTC. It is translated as CASSFSGGPPGNEQFF. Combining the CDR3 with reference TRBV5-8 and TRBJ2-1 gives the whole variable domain EAGVTQSPTHLIKTRGQQATLRCSPISGHTSVYWYQQALGLGLQFLLWYDEGEERNRGNFPPRFSGRQFPNYSSELNVNALELEDSALYLCASSFSGGPPGNEQFFGPGTRLTVL.

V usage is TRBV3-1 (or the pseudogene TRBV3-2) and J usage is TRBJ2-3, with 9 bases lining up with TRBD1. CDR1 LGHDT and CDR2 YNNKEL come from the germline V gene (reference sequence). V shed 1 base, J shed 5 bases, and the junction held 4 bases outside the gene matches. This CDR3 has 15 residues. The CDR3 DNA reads TGTGCCAGCAGCCAAGCCGGGACAGGGCTAGATACGCAGTATTTT. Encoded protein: CASSQAGTGLDTQYF.

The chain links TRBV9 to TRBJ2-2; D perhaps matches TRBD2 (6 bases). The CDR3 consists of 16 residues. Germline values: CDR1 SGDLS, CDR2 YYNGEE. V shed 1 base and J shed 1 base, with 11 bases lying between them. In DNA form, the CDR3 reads TGTGCCAGCAGCGTAAGAAGCGGGCGGAACACCGGGGAGCTGTTTTTT. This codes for CASSVRSGRNTGELFF.

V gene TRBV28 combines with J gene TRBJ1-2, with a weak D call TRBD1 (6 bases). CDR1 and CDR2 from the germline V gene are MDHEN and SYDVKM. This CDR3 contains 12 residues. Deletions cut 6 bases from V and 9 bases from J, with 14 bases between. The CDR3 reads CASSTRTARYTF. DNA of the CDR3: TGTGCCAGCAGCACTCGGACAGCCCGCTACACCTTC.

The chain's CDR3 is CASSLTGQGFSYEQYF. The CDR3, as DNA: TGTGCCAGCAGCTTAACCGGACAGGGGTTCTCCTACGAGCAGTACTTC. This chain joins TRBV7-6 and TRBJ2-7; 9 positions agree with TRBD1. CDR3 length equals 16 residues. The V gene's germline CDR1 is SGHVS and CDR2 FNYEAQ. V shed 2 bases, J shed 0 bases, and the junction held 5 bases outside the gene matches. The whole variable domain, filled in from reference TRBV7-6 and TRBJ2-7, reads GAGVSQSPRYKVTKRGQDVALRCDPISGHVSLYWYRQALGQGPEFLTYFNYEAQQDKSGLPNDRFSAERPEGSISTLTIQRTEQRDSAMYRCASSLTGQGFSYEQYFGPGTRLTVT.

In DNA, the CDR3 is TGTGCCAGCAGCTTAAATCCAGATATGAACACTGAAGCTTTCTTT. The encoded protein is CASSLNPDMNTEAFF. This chain links TRBV7-6 with TRBJ1-1; no firm D call. The V gene's germline CDR1 is SGHVS and CDR2 FNYEAQ. The V end was cut by 2 bases, the J end by 0 bases, with 10 bases between. This CDR3 is built from 15 residues.

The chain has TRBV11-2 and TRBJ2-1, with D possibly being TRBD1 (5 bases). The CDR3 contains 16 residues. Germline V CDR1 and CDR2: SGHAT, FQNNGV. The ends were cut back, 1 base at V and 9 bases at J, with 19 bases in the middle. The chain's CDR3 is CASSLGLRRGSVEQFF. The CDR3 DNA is TGTGCCAGCAGCTTAGGTCTTAGAAGGGGTTCGGTTGAGCAGTTCTTC.

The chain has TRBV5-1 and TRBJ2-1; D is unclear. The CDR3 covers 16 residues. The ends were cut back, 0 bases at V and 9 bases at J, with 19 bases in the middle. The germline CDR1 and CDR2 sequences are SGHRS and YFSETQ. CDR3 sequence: CASSLVTGSANGEQFF. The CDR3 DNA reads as TGCGCCAGCAGCTTGGTCACCGGGTCTGCGAACGGTGAGCAGTTCTTC.

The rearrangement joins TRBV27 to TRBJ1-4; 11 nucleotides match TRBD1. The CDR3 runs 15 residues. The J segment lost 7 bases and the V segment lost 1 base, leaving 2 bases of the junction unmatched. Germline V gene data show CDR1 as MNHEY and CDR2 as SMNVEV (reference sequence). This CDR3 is CASSLYGTGGEKLFF. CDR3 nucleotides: TGTGCCAGCAGTTTATATGGGACAGGGGGTGAAAAACTGTTTTTT.

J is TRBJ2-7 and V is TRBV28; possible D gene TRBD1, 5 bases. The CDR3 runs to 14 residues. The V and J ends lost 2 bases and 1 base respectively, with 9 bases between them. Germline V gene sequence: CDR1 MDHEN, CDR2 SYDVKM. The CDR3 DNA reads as TGTGCCAGCAGTTTAGATCAGGGATCCTACGAGCAGTACTTC. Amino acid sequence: CASSLDQGSYEQYF.

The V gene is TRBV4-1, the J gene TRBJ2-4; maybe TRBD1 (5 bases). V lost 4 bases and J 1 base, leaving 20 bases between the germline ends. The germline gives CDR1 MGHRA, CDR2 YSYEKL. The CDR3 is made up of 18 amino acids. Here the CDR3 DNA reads TGCGCCAGCAGCCCTGTAACTTCAGGGATTTTTGCCAAAAACATTCAGTACTTC. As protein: CASSPVTSGIFAKNIQYF.

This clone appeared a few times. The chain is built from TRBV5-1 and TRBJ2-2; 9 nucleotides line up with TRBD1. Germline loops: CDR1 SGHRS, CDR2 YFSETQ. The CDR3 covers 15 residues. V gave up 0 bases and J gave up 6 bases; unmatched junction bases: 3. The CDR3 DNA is TGCGCCAGCAGCTTGGGGGACAGGGAGGCCGGGGAGCTGTTTTTT. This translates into CASSLGDREAGELFF.

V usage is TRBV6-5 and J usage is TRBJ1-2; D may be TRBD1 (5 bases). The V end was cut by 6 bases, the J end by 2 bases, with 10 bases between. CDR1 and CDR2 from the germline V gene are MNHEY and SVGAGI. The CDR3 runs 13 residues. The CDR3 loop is CASSRDGNYGYTF. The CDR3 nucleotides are TGTGCCAGCAGCAGGGATGGGAACTATGGCTACACCTTC.